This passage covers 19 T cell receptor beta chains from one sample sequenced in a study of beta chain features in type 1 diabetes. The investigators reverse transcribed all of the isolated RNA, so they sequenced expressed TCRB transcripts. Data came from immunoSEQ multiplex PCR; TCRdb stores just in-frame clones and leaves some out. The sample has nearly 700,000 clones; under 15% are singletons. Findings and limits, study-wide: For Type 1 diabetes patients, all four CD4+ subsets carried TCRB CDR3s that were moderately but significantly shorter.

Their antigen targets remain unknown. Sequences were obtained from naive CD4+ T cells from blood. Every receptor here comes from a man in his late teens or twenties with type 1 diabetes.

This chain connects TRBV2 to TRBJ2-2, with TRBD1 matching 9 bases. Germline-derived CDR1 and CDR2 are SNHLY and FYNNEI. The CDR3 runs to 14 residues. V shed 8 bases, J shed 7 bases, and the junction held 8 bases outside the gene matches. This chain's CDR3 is CASPKGQGNGELFF. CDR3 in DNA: TGTGCCAGCCCAAAGGGACAGGGAAACGGGGAGCTGTTTTTT. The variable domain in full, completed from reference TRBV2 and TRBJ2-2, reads EPEVTQTPSHQVTQMGQEVILRCVPISNHLYFYWYRQILGQKVEFLVSFYNNEISEKSEIFDDQFSVERPDGSNFTLKIRSTKLEDSAMYFCASPKGQGNGELFFGEGSRLTVL.

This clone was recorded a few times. The CDR3 DNA reads as TGTGCCAGCAGCTCCGGTGCTGTTGGAAACACCATATATTTT. Its protein product is CASSSGAVGNTIYF. V usage is TRBV7-2 and J usage is TRBJ1-3; D gene ambiguous. This CDR3 has 14 amino acids. Germline assignment: CDR1 SGHTA and CDR2 FQGNSA. V dropped 4 bases and J dropped 3 bases, with 10 bases sitting between them.

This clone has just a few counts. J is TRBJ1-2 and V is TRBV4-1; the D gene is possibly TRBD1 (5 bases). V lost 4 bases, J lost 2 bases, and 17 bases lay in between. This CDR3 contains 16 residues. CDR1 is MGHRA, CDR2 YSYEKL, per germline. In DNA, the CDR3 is TGCGCCAGCAGCCGAGGGGCGGGGTCGATAAACTATGGCTACACCTTC. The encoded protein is CASSRGAGSINYGYTF.

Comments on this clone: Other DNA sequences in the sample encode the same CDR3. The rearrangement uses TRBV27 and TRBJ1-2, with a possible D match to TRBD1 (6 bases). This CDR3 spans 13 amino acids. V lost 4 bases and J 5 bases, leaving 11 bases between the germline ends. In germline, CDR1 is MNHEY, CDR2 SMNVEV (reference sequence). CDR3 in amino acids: CASSSTGGYGYTF. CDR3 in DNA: TGTGCCAGCAGTTCGACAGGAGGGTATGGCTACACCTTC.

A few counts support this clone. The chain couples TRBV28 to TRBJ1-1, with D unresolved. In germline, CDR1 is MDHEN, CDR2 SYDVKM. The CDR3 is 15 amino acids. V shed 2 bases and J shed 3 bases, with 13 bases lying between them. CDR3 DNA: TGTGCCAGCAGTTTAGTCCCCTACAGAGACACTGAAGCTTTCTTT. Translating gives CASSLVPYRDTEAFF.

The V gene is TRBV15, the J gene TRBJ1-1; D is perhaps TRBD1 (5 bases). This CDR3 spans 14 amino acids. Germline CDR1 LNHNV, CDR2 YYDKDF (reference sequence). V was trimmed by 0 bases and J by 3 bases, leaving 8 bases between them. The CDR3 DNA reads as TGTGCCACCAGCAGAGAAATAGGGGACACTGAAGCTTTCTTT. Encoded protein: CATSREIGDTEAFF.

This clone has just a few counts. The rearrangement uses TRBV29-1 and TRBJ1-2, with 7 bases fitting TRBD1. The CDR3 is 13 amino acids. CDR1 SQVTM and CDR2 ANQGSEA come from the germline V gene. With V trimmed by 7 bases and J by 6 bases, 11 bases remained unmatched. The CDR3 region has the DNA TGCAGCGCCGGGAGGGGGCAACAGGATGGCTACACCTTC. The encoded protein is CSAGRGQQDGYTF.

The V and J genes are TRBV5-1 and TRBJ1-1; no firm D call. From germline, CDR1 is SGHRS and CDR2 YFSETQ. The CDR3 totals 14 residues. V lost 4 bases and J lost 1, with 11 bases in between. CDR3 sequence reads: CASSGEGANTEAFF. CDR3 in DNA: TGCGCCAGCAGCGGGGAAGGTGCGAACACTGAAGCTTTCTTT.

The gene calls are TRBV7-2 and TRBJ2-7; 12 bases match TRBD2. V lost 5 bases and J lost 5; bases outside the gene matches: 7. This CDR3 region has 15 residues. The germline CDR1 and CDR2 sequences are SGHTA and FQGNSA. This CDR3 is CASSTSGGPPNEQYF. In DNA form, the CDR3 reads TGTGCCAGCAGCACTAGCGGGGGGCCCCCAAACGAGCAGTACTTC.

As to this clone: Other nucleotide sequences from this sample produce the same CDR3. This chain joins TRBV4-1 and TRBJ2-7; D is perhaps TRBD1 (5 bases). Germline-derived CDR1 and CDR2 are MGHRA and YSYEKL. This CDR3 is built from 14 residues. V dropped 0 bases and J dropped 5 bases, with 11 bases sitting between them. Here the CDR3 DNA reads TGCGCCAGCAGCCAAGATCGGGCAGGGCACGAGCAGTACTTC. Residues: CASSQDRAGHEQYF.

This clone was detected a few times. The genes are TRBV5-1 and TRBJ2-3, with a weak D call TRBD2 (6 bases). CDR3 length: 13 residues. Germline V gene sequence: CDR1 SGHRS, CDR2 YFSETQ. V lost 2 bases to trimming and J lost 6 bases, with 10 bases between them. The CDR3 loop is CASSFSGDDTQYF. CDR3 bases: TGCGCCAGCAGCTTCTCGGGGGATGATACGCAGTATTTT.

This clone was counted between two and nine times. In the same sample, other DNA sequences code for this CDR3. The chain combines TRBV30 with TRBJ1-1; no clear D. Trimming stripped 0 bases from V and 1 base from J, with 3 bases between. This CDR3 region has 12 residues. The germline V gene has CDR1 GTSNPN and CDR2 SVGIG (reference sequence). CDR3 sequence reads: CAWSVKNTEAFF. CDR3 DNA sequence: TGTGCCTGGAGTGTAAAGAACACTGAAGCTTTCTTT.

In nucleotides, the CDR3 is TGTGCCAGCAGCAAAGCAGGGAGGGGCTGCACCGGGGAGCTGTTTTTT. Translating it yields CASSKAGRGCTGELFF. The chain combines TRBV21-1 with TRBJ2-2; TRBD2 reflects the table's D call only, with no check against the DNA. TRBV21-1 represents a pseudogene. The CDR3 extends over 16 amino acids.

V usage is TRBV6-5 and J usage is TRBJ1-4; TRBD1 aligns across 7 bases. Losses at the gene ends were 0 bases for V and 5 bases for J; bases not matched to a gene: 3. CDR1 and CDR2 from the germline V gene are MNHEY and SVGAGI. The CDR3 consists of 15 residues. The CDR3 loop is CASSYSDRLNEKLFF. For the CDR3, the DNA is TGTGCCAGCAGTTACTCGGACAGGCTAAATGAAAAACTGTTTTTT.

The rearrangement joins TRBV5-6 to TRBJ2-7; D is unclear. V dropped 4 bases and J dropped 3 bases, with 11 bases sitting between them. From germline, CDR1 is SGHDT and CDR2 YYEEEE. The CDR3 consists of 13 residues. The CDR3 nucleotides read TGTGCCAGCAGCCGCCGTGGGGACTACGAGCAGTACTTC. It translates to CASSRRGDYEQYF.

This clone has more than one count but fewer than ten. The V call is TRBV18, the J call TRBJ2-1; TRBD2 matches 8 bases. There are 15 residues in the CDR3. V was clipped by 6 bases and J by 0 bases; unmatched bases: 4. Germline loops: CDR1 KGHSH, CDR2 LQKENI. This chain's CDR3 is CASSRGEFSYNEQFF. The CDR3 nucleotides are TGTGCCAGCTCGCGGGGGGAGTTCTCCTACAATGAGCAGTTCTTC.

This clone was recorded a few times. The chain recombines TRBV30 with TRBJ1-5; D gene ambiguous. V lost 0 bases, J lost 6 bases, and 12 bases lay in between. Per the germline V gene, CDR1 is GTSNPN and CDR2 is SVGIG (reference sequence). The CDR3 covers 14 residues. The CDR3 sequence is CAWSVMESPQPQHF. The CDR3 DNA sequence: TGTGCCTGGAGTGTAATGGAAAGTCCTCAGCCCCAGCATTTT.

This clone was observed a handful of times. The CDR3 DNA reads TGTGCCTGGAGCTTGCTCGGCTTTAACTATGGCTACACCTTC. Its translation is CAWSLLGFNYGYTF. The chain couples TRBV30 to TRBJ1-2; D gene unclear. Looked up from germline, CDR1 is GTSNPN and CDR2 is SVGIG (reference sequence). The V end was cut by 3 bases, the J end by 1 base, with 12 bases between. The CDR3 totals 14 residues.

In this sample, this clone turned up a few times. The CDR3 DNA reads as TGTGCCAGCAGCCCCAACCCAATTTTCTACGAGCAGTACTTC. As protein: CASSPNPIFYEQYF. This chain uses TRBV14 with TRBJ2-7; D gene unclear. V gave up 4 bases and J gave up 3 bases, with 13 bases separating them. CDR1 is SGHDN, CDR2 FVKESK, per germline. The CDR3 is 14 residues long.